This T cell receptor (beta chain) appears in the sequencing data of a study of blood T cell repertoires in COVID-19. Across the study: COVID-19 samples from acute and convalescent phases originated in the United States, Italy and Spain. T cells, B-cell-depleted T cells, or PBMCs provided the cDNA or gDNA that served as material.

This CDR3 region has 13 residues. Authors' data handling: Reference gene primer amplification in the assay estimated nucleated cell counts. Method: immunoSEQ multiplex PCR; TCRdb's copy keeps in-frame clones and lacks some. D and trimming come from the DNA, and the V and J calls and clone size come from that table. The sample lists roughly 80,000 clones, 85% to 95% occurring once. The material sequenced was peripheral blood. This receptor was obtained from a man aged 55-75 years with acute or convalescent COVID-19. The rearrangement links TRBV21-1 to TRBJ1-3; TRBD1, the D gene given by the table, was not confirmed from the DNA. TRBV21-1 is a pseudogene segment. The DNA of the CDR3 is TGTGCCAGCCTGTCCGACACTGGAAACACCATATATTTT. Its translation is CASLSDTGNTIYF.